The source of this T cell receptor beta chain is a study of CD4+ T cells in melanoma. Findings and limits, study-wide: Neoantigen-specific CD4+ T cells in melanoma reportedly had diverse differentiation states.

Data came from immunoSEQ multiplex PCR; TCRdb stores just in-frame clones and leaves some out. The table lists about 14,000 clones, 63% of them singletons. Comments on this clone: Its antigen is not known.

This TCR came from a human donor with melanoma. Input material: cells from a culture (not recorded whether cultured in vitro).

CDR3 in DNA: TGTGCCTGGACTTGGGGAAGTGGATCACCCCTCCACTTT. Translation: CAWTWGSGSPLHF. The chain joins TRBV30 to TRBJ1-6, with D unresolved. Trimming left V 4 bases short and J 10 bases short, with 14 bases between. The CDR3 loop spans 13 amino acids. Germline V CDR1 and CDR2: GTSNPN, SVGIG (reference sequence). The full variable domain, in which reference TRBV30 and TRBJ1-6 provide the parts outside the CDR3, is SQTIHQWPATLVQPVGSPLSLECTVEGTSNPNLYWYRQAAGRGLQLLFYSVGIGQISSEVPQNLSASRPQDRQFILSSKKLLLSDSGFYLCAWTWGSGSPLHFGNGTRLTVT.